What follows describes a single T cell receptor (beta chain). This record comes from a study of shared clonotypes between healthy human individuals. Study-wide background: Each donor had three CD4 naive, three CD4 memory, two CD8 naive and one CD8 memory plate.

Germline CDR1 MGHDK, CDR2 SYGVNS. The J segment lost 7 bases and the V segment lost 7 bases, leaving 20 bases of the junction unmatched. CDR3 length equals 18 residues. The material for each subset, its genomic DNA, was split evenly across several immunoSEQ plates. Measured with immunoSEQ multiplex PCR; TCRdb has only the in-frame clones, and not every one. Among roughly 2 million clones listed, roughly 95% were seen once. The rearrangement uses TRBV25-1 and TRBJ2-1; 9 bases line up with TRBD1. The source of this sequence is a man between 18 and 35 years old in good health. Sequenced: naive CD4+ T cells sorted from blood. As to subset: CD45RA+ positively selected. For the CDR3, the DNA is TGTGCCAGCACCCCAAGCCCGGGACAGGGATGGGAAGGGAATGAGCAGTTCTTC. Translation gives CASTPSPGQGWEGNEQFF.